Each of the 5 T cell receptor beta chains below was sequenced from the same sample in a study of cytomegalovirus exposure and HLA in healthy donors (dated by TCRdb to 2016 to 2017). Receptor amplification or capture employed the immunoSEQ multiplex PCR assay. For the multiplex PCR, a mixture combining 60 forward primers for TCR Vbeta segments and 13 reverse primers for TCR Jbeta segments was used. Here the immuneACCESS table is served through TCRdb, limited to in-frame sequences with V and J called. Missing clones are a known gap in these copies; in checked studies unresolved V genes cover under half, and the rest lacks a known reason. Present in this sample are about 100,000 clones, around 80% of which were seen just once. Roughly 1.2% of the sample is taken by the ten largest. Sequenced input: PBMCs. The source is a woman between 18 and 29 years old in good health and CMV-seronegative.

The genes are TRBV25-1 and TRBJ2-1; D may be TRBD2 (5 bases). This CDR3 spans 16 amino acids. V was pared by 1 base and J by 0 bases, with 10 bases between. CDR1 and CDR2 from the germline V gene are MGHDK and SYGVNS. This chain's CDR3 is CASSESNGGSYNEQFF. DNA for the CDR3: TGTGCCAGCAGTGAATCTAACGGAGGCTCCTACAATGAGCAGTTCTTC.

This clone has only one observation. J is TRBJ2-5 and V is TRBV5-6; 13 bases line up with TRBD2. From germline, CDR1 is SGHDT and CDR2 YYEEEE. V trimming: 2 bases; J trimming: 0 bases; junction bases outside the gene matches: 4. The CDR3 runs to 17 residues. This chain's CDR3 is CASSFTGLAGYQETQYF. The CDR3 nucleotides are TGTGCCAGCAGCTTCACGGGACTAGCGGGGTACCAAGAGACCCAGTACTTC.

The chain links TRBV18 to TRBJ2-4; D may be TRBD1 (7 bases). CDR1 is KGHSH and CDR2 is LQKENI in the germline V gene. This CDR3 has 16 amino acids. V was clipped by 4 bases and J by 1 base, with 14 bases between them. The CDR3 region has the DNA TGTGCCAGCTCACGCGCGGAGGGGGCCGCCAAAAACATTCAGTACTTC. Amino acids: CASSRAEGAAKNIQYF.

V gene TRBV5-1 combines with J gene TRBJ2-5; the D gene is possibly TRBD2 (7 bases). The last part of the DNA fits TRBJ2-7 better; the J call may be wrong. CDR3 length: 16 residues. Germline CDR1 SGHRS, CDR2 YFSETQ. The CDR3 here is CASSRGGSAKSYEQYF. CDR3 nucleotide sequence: TGCGCCAGCAGCAGGGGGGGGTCAGCCAAGAGCTACGAGCAGTACTTC.

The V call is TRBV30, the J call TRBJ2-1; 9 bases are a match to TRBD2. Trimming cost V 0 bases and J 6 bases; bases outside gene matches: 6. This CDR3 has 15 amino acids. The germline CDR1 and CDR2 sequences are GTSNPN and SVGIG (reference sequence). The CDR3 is CAWSVLAGVGNEQFF. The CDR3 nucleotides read TGTGCCTGGAGTGTCTTAGCGGGAGTGGGCAATGAGCAGTTCTTC.